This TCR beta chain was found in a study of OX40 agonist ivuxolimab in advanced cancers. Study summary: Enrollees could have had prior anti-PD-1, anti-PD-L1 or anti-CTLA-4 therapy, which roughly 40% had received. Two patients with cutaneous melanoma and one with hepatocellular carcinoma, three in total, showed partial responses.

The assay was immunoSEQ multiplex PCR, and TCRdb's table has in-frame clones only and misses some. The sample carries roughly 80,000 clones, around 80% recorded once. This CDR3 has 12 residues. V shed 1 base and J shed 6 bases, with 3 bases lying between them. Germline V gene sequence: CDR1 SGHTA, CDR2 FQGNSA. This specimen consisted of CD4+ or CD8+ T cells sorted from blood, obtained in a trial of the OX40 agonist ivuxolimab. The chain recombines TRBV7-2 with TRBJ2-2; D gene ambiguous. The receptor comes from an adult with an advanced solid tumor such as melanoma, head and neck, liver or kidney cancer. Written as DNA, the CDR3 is TGTGCCAGCAGCTTAGTGTCCGGGGAGCTGTTTTTT. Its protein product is CASSLVSGELFF.